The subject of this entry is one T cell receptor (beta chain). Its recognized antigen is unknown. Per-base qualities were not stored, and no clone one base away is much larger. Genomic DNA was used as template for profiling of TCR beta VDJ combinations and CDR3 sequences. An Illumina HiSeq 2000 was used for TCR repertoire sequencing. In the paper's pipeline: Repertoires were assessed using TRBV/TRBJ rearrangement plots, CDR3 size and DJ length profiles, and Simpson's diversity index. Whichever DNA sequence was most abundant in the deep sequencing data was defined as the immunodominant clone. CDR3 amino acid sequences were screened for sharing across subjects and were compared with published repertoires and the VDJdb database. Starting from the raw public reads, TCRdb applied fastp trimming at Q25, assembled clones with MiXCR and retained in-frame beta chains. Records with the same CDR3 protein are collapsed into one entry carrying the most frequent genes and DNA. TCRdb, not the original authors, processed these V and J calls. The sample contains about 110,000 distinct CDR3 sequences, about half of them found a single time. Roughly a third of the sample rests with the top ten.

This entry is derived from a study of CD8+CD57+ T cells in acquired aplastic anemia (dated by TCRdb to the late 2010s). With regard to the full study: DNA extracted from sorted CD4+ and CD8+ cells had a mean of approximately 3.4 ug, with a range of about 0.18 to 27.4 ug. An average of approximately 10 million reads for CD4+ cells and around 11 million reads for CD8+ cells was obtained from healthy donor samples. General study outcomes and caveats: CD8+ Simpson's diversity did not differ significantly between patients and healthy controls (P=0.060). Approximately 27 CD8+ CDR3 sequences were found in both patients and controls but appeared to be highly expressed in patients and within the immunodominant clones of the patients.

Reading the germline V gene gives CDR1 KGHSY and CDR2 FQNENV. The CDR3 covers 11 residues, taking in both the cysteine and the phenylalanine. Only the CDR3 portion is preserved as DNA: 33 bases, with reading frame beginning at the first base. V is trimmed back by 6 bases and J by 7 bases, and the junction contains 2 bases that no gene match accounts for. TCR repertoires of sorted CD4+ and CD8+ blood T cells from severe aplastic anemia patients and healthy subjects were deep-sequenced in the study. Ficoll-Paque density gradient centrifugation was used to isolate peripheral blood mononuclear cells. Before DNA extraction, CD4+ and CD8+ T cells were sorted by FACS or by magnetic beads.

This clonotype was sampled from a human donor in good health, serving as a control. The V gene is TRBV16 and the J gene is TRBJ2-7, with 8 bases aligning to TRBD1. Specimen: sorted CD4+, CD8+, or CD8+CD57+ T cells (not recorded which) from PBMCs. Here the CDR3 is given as CASRRQGEQYF. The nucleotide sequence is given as TGTGCCAGCAGGCGACAGGGGGAGCAGTACTTC.